The source of this T cell receptor (beta chain) is a study of T cell responses to AZD1222 COVID-19 vaccine. V was trimmed by 4 bases and J by 0 bases, leaving 10 bases between them. The CDR3 contains 15 residues. Germline CDR1 SGHKS, CDR2 YYEKEE (reference sequence). With regard to this clone: What it binds is not known. Distinct nucleotide sequences in the sample also encode this CDR3.

Study-wide points: CD4 TCRs linked to vaccination spanned spike, dominating at 160-218 and 743-854.

Pooling covered second doses at about 4 or about 12 weeks. TCRdb's table, derived via immunoSEQ multiplex PCR, lists solely in-frame clones and lacks some. Counted here are 130,000 or so clones, roughly 87% occurring once; the ten biggest clones make up 8% to 10%. The chain links TRBV5-5 to TRBJ1-4; D gene ambiguous. The origin of this receptor is an adult who received the AZD1222 COVID-19 vaccine. The sequenced sample was peripheral blood, obtained 28 days after the second AZD1222 dose. In DNA form, the CDR3 reads TGTGCCAGCAGCCCCCGGACTGCAACTAATGAAAAACTGTTTTTT. Encoded protein: CASSPRTATNEKLFF.